The text below deals with one T cell receptor beta chain. The sample is drawn from a study of shared clonotypes between healthy human individuals. The germline V gene encodes CDR1 SGHTA and CDR2 FQGNSA. The length of the CDR3 is 14 residues. V was clipped by 5 bases and J by 2 bases, with 10 bases between them. CD45RO-negative CD8 cells positively selected for CCR7 made up the naive population, which excluded terminally differentiated effector memory CD45RA+ cells. The authors loaded 200 ng DNA, approximately 30,000 T cell genomes, into sorted-subset replicate PCRs. TCRdb keeps only in-frame clones here, not all; method: immunoSEQ multiplex PCR. The top ten hold about 1.6% of the sample, which has some 2.1 million clones, around 93% seen once.

The sequenced material came from naive CD8+ T cells from PBMCs. The source of this sequence is a man younger than 30 in good health. Some clones in this sample may be carry-over from other donors' samples. J is TRBJ1-5 and V is TRBV7-2; D is unclear. The CDR3 coding sequence is TGTGCCAGCAGCCCAACAGCGGGCAATCAGCCCCAGCATTTT. This sequence encodes CASSPTAGNQPQHF.